What follows are 27 T cell receptor beta chains derived from one specimen sequenced in a study of blood T cell repertoires in COVID-19. TCRdb's copy holds only in-frame clones and misses some; the assay was immunoSEQ multiplex PCR. The sample gives about 180,000 clones, roughly 89% of which show up once; more than 1.5% is in the top ten. The sample consisted of peripheral blood. The receptors stem from a woman aged 45-59 years with acute or convalescent COVID-19.

In this sample, this clone turned up once. This chain joins TRBV19 and TRBJ2-5, with D tentatively TRBD1 (6 bases). The V and J ends lost 3 bases and 5 bases respectively, with 16 bases between them. Germline V gene data show CDR1 as LNHDA and CDR2 as SQIVND (reference sequence). This CDR3 contains 15 residues. The CDR3 DNA follows: TGTGCCAGTAGTATCAGGGGTTTTAACGGGGAGACCCAGTACTTC. Residues: CASSIRGFNGETQYF.

The V and J genes are TRBV5-4 and TRBJ2-2, with D perhaps matching TRBD2 (5 bases). V lost 4 bases and J 5 bases, leaving 15 bases between the germline ends. Germline V gene lookup returns CDR1 SGHNT and CDR2 YYREEE (reference sequence). CDR3 size: 15 residues. The CDR3 loop reads CASSPLGSGTGELFF. The CDR3 region has the DNA TGTGCCAGCAGCCCCCTGGGAAGCGGAACCGGGGAGCTGTTTTTT.

The V gene is TRBV5-4, the J gene TRBJ2-2; 8 bases are a match to TRBD1. The CDR3 length is 15 residues. CDR1 and CDR2 (germline): SGHNT, YYREEE (reference sequence). The V segment lost 3 bases and the J segment 4 bases; nucleotides outside the gene matches: 5. The CDR3 nucleotides read TGTGCCAGCAGCTCAGGACAGGGCGGCACCGGGGAGCTGTTTTTT. Its protein product is CASSSGQGGTGELFF.

This sequence joins TRBV28 and TRBJ2-5, with 12 bases lining up with TRBD2. The CDR3 has 17 amino acids. Germline CDR1 is MDHEN and CDR2 is SYDVKM. V shed 4 bases and J 1 base; nucleotides not matched to a gene: 7. CDR3 region: CASSYPSSGRVQETQYF. The CDR3 DNA reads TGTGCCAGCAGTTATCCTTCTAGCGGGAGGGTCCAAGAGACCCAGTACTTC.

The chain combines TRBV2 with TRBJ2-3; TRBD2 matches at 8 bases. Germline CDR1 is SNHLY and CDR2 is FYNNEI. Trimming cost V 7 bases and J 6 bases; bases outside gene matches: 6. This CDR3 spans 13 amino acids. The CDR3 sequence is CASTSGSSDTQYF. Written as DNA, the CDR3 is TGTGCCAGCACCAGCGGGAGTAGTGATACGCAGTATTTT.

This chain links TRBV19 with TRBJ1-3; D uncertain. CDR3 size: 17 residues. Germline V gene lookup returns CDR1 LNHDA and CDR2 SQIVND (reference sequence). The ends were cut back, 0 bases at V and 0 bases at J, with 12 bases in the middle. CDR3 sequence: CASSIEESFSSGNTIYF. The CDR3 bases are TGTGCCAGTAGTATAGAGGAGTCCTTCAGCTCTGGAAACACCATATATTTT.

J is TRBJ2-2 and V is TRBV27; D unclear. Trimming cost V 2 bases and J 2 bases, with 9 bases left between them. Germline CDR1 MNHEY, CDR2 SMNVEV (reference sequence). The CDR3 has 15 amino acids. The CDR3 loop reads CASSLVGQNTGELFF. DNA of the CDR3: TGTGCCAGCAGTTTAGTTGGGCAAAACACCGGGGAGCTGTTTTTT.

The rearrangement joins TRBV4-1 to TRBJ2-5; D may be TRBD1 (5 bases). Germline V gene lookup returns CDR1 MGHRA and CDR2 YSYEKL. CDR3 length: 14 residues. V was clipped by 5 bases and J by 4 bases, with 14 bases between them. CDR3 amino acids: CASSSQGTGETQYF. The CDR3 DNA sequence: TGCGCCAGCAGCTCTCAGGGTACTGGAGAGACCCAGTACTTC.

The chain links TRBV7-9 to TRBJ2-4; no reliable D call. Trimming removed 1 base from V and 6 bases from J, with 10 bases in between. This CDR3 has 14 residues. In germline, CDR1 is SEHNR, CDR2 FQNEAQ (reference sequence). In DNA form, the CDR3 reads TGTGCCAGCAGCTTAGTCGACAACCCAAACATTCAGTACTTC. Amino acids: CASSLVDNPNIQYF.

This chain joins TRBV6-6 and TRBJ2-7; maybe TRBD2 (5 bases). Trimming removed 5 bases from V and 4 bases from J, with 21 bases in between. The CDR3 has 16 amino acids. The germline V gene encodes CDR1 MNHNY and CDR2 SVGAGI (reference sequence). CDR3 loop: CASSKPRGSGSYEQYF. Written as DNA, the CDR3 is TGTGCCAGCAGTAAGCCTAGAGGCAGCGGATCATACGAGCAGTACTTC.

The chain couples TRBV7-2 to TRBJ2-1, with TRBD2 matching over 8 bases. Germline CDR1 SGHTA, CDR2 FQGNSA. The CDR3 covers 15 residues. The V gene end was trimmed by 6 bases and the J gene end by 2 bases; junction bases not matched to a gene: 6. CDR3 amino acids: CASSPSGLTYNEQFF. The CDR3, as DNA: TGTGCCAGCAGTCCTAGCGGGTTGACCTACAATGAGCAGTTCTTC.

This chain joins TRBV18 and TRBJ2-2, with 8 bases aligning to TRBD2. This CDR3 is 16 amino acids long. Per the germline V gene, CDR1 is KGHSH and CDR2 is LQKENI. J lost 0 bases, V lost 1 base, and 1 base had no gene match. The CDR3 loop reads CASSPLAGSNTGELFF. CDR3 coding DNA: TGTGCCAGCTCACCACTAGCGGGGTCGAACACCGGGGAGCTGTTTTTT. Based on the CDR3 plus reference TRBV18 and TRBJ2-2, the full variable domain is NAGVMQNPRHLVRRRGQEARLRCSPMKGHSHVYWYRQLPEEGLKFMVYLQKENIIDESGMPKERFSAEFPKEGPSILRIQQVVRGDSAAYFCASSPLAGSNTGELFFGEGSRLTVL.

This clone was observed a single time. The rearrangement links TRBV30 to TRBJ2-3, with a weak D call TRBD1 (6 bases). V was cut by 0 bases and J by 6 bases, with 22 bases left in between. This CDR3 contains 17 residues. Germline V lookup: CDR1 GTSNPN, CDR2 SVGIG (reference sequence). CDR3 sequence reads: CAWSVGRTVTLFDTQYF. The CDR3 region has the DNA TGTGCCTGGAGTGTAGGACGGACAGTAACCCTTTTTGATACGCAGTATTTT.

The chain recombines TRBV29-1 with TRBJ1-1; weak D call: TRBD1 (6 bases). The CDR3 contains 14 residues. CDR1 SQVTM and CDR2 ANQGSEA come from the germline V gene. Trimming took 6 bases from V and 4 from J, leaving 18 bases between them. Here the CDR3 DNA reads TGCAGCGTCCCGTTTGGTGGCAGGGGCACTGAAGCTTTCTTT. It specifies CSVPFGGRGTEAFF.

The chain combines TRBV7-9 with TRBJ1-2, with 7 bases aligning to TRBD1. The CDR3 length is 13 residues. Germline V gene data show CDR1 as SEHNR and CDR2 as FQNEAQ (reference sequence). V lost 5 bases, J lost 13 bases, and 13 bases stayed unmatched. CDR3 in DNA: TGTGCCAGCAGCCTAGGGACAGTCGATCGGAGCACCTTC. It codes for CASSLGTVDRSTF.

This chain links TRBV12-3 or TRBV12-4 with TRBJ2-7, with D possibly being TRBD2 (6 bases). V dropped 5 bases and J dropped 1 base, with 9 bases sitting between them. CDR3 length equals 13 residues. The CDR3 DNA sequence: TGTGCCAGCAGTGGGAGGAGATCCTACGAGCAGTACTTC. Its translation: CASSGRRSYEQYF.

The gene calls are TRBV30 and TRBJ1-2, with D tentatively TRBD1 (5 bases). V was trimmed by 0 bases and J by 6 bases, leaving 11 bases between them. The CDR3 contains 13 residues. Germline CDR1 GTSNPN, CDR2 SVGIG (reference sequence). CDR3 amino acids: CAWSVGQGHGYTF. The CDR3 DNA follows: TGTGCCTGGAGTGTAGGGCAGGGCCATGGCTACACCTTC.

The V call is TRBV19, the J call TRBJ1-2; perhaps TRBD1 as D (5 bases). Trimming took 4 bases from V and 4 from J, leaving 13 bases between them. The CDR3 has 14 amino acids. Germline CDR1 and CDR2: LNHDA and SQIVND (reference sequence). The DNA for the CDR3 is TGTGCCAGTAGTAGGGGTTTCCAGGGCTATGGCTACACCTTC. Encoded protein: CASSRGFQGYGYTF.

The genes are TRBV9 and TRBJ1-6; TRBD1 agrees at 9 bases. Per the germline V gene, CDR1 is SGDLS and CDR2 is YYNGEE. V was pared by 3 bases and J by 9 bases, with 7 bases of the junction left unmatched. The CDR3 is made up of 15 amino acids. In nucleotides, the CDR3 is TGTGCCAGCAGCGGGGAGGGGACAGGGACTTCACCCCTCCACTTT. This sequence encodes CASSGEGTGTSPLHF.

The rearrangement uses TRBV6-2 or TRBV6-3 and TRBJ2-2, with D hard to call. V lost 5 bases and J 1 base, leaving 8 bases between the germline ends. This CDR3 has 14 residues. Germline assignment: CDR1 MNHEY and CDR2 SVGEGT. The CDR3 here is CASSRLRNTGELFF. The DNA of the CDR3 is TGTGCCAGCAGTCGACTGAGGAACACCGGGGAGCTGTTTTTT.

The J gene is TRBJ2-1, the V gene TRBV19; 7 bases agree with TRBD2. Germline lookup yields CDR1 LNHDA and CDR2 SQIVND (reference sequence). There are 16 residues in the CDR3. The junction had 11 bases not matched to a gene; V was cut back by 5 bases and J by 4 bases. The CDR3 region is CASSGLGPSGYNEQFF. The CDR3 DNA reads TGTGCCAGTAGTGGACTCGGGCCTAGCGGATACAATGAGCAGTTCTTC.

The V call is TRBV25-1, the J call TRBJ2-7; D is possibly TRBD2 (5 bases). V was cut by 7 bases and J by 7 bases, with 11 bases left in between. The CDR3 has 11 residues. Per the germline V gene, CDR1 is MGHDK and CDR2 is SYGVNS. Written as DNA, the CDR3 is TGTGCCAGCATTGGGCGCGGGGAGCAGTACTTC. This encodes CASIGRGEQYF.

The V gene is TRBV12-5, the J gene TRBJ1-2, with TRBD1 matching 7 bases. CDR3 length: 14 residues. V dropped 6 bases and J dropped 0; count of bases not matched to a gene: 4. Germline CDR1 reads LGHNT; CDR2 reads FRNRAP. Written as DNA, the CDR3 is TGTGCTAGTGGGCGGACAGGAGCTAACTATGGCTACACCTTC. Translated: CASGRTGANYGYTF.

This clone was found once. This chain uses TRBV11-2 with TRBJ2-2; 10 nucleotides match TRBD2. Germline loops: CDR1 SGHAT, CDR2 FQNNGV. The J segment lost 6 bases and the V segment lost 7 bases, leaving 11 bases of the junction unmatched. This CDR3 has 16 residues. This CDR3 is CASTDDSGRRAGELFF. CDR3 nucleotide sequence: TGTGCCAGCACCGACGATAGCGGGAGGAGGGCCGGGGAGCTGTTTTTT.

V gene TRBV2 combines with J gene TRBJ1-6; D not resolved. Between the trimmed V and J ends, which lost 8 bases and 14 bases, there was a span of 10 bases. The germline CDR1 and CDR2 sequences are SNHLY and FYNNEI. The CDR3 runs to 10 residues. CDR3: CASRVSTLHF. The CDR3 region has the DNA TGTGCCAGCCGGGTCAGCACCCTCCACTTT.

There are many counts of this clone. The genes are TRBV7-3 and TRBJ1-6; D uncertain. The CDR3 loop spans 13 amino acids. In germline, CDR1 is SGHTA, CDR2 FQGTGA. Trimming pared 5 bases from V and 8 bases from J, leaving 10 bases between. The CDR3 nucleotides are TGTGCCAGCAGCACCGATCGGGATTCACCCCTCCACTTT. As protein: CASSTDRDSPLHF.

This chain links TRBV6-5 with TRBJ1-3; D gene ambiguous. There are 16 residues in the CDR3. Deletions cut 0 bases from V and 3 bases from J, with 12 bases between. Germline CDR1 is MNHEY and CDR2 is SVGAGI. CDR3 in DNA: TGTGCCAGCAGTTACTCACGGACTCTAATTGGAAACACCATATATTTT. This sequence encodes CASSYSRTLIGNTIYF.